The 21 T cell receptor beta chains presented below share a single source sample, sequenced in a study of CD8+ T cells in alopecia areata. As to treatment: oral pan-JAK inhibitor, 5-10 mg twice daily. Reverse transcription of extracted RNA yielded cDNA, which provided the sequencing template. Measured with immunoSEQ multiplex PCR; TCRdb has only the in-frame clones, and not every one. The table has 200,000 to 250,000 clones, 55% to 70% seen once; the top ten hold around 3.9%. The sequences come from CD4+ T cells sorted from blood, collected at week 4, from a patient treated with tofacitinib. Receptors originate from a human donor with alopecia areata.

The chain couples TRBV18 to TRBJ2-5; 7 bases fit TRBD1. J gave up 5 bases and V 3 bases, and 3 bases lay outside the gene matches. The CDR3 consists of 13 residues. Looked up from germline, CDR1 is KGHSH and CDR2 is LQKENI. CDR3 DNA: TGTGCCAGCTCACCCACAGGGGAGGAGACCCAGTACTTC. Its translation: CASSPTGEETQYF.

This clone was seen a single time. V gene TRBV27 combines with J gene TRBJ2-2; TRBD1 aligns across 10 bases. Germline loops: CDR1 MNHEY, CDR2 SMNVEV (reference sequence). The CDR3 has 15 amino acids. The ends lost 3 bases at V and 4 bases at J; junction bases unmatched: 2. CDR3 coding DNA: TGTGCCAGCAGTTTGTGGACAGGGGGCACCGGGGAGCTGTTTTTT. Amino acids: CASSLWTGGTGELFF.

CDR3 sequence: CASSQERNQPQHF. DNA of the CDR3: TGTGCCAGCAGCCAAGAGAGGAATCAGCCCCAGCATTTT. The rearrangement joins TRBV4-2 to TRBJ1-5; D is unresolved. The CDR3 consists of 13 residues. Trimming cost V 0 bases and J 4 bases, with 4 bases left between them. Germline V lookup: CDR1 LGHNA, CDR2 YNFKEQ.

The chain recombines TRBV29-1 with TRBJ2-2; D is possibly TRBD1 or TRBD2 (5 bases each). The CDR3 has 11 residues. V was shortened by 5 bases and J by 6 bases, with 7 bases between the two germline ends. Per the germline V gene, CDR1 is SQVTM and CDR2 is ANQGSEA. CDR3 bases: TGCAGCGTTCGGGACCCCGGGGAGCTGTTTTTT. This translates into CSVRDPGELFF.

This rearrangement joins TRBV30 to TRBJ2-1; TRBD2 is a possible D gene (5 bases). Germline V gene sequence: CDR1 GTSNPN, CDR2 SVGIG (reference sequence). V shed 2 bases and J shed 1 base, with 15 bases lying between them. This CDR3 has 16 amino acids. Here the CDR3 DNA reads TGTGCCTGGAGTCCGCTTCCTGGAGGTTCCTACAATGAGCAGTTCTTC. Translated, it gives CAWSPLPGGSYNEQFF.

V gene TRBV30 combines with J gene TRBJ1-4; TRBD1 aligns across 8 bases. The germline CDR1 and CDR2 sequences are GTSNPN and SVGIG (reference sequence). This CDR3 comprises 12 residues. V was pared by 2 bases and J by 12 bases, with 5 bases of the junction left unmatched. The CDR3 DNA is TGTGCCTGGAGTCCAGGGGGCGGGGAACTGTTTTTT. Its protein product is CAWSPGGGELFF.

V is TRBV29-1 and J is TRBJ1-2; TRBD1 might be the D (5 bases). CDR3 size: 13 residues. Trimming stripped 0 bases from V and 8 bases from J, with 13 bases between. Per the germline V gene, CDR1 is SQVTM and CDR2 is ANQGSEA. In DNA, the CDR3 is TGCAGCGTTGAAGATCTAAGGGGAGGAGGCTACACCTTC. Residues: CSVEDLRGGGYTF.

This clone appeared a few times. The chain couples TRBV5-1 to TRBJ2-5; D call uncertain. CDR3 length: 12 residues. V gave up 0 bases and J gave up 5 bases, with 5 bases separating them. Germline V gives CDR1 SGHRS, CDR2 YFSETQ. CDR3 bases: TGCGCCAGCAGCTTGGACCGGGAGACCCAGTACTTC. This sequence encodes CASSLDRETQYF.

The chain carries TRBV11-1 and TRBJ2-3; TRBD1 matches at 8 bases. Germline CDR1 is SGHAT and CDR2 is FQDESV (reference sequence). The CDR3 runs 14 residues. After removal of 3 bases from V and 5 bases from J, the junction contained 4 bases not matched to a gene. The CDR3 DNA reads TGTGCCAGCAGCTTGAGCGGACAGGGAGATACGCAGTATTTT. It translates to CASSLSGQGDTQYF.

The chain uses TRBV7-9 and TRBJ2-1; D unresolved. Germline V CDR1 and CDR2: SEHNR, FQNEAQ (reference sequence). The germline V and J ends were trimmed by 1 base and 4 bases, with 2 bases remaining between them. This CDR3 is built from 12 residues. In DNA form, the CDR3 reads TGTGCCAGCAGCTTAGATTACAATGAGCAGTTCTTC. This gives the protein CASSLDYNEQFF.

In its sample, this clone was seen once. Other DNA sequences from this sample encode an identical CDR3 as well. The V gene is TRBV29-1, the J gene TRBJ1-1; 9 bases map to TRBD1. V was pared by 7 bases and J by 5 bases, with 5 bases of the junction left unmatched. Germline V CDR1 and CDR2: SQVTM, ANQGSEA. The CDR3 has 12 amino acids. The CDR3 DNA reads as TGCAGCGCTGGACAGGGGAGGACTGAAGCTTTCTTT. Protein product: CSAGQGRTEAFF.

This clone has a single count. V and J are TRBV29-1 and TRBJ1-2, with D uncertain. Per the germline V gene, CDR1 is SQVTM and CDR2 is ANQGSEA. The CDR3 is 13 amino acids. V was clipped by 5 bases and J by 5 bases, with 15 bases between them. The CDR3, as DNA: TGCAGCGTTAAATCCTCCAACTCTTATGGCTACACCTTC. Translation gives CSVKSSNSYGYTF. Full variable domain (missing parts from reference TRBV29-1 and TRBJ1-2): SAVISQKPSRDICQRGTSLTIQCQVDSQVTMMFWYRQQPGQSLTLIATANQGSEATYESGFVIDKFPISRPNLTFSTLTVSNMSPEDSSIYLCSVKSSNSYGYTFGSGTRLTVV.

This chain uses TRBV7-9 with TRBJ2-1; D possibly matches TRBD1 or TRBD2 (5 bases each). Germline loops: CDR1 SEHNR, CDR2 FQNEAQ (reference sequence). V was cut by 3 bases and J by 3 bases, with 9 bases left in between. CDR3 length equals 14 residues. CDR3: CASSLGTYYNEQFF. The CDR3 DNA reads TGTGCCAGCAGCTTGGGGACCTACTACAATGAGCAGTTCTTC.

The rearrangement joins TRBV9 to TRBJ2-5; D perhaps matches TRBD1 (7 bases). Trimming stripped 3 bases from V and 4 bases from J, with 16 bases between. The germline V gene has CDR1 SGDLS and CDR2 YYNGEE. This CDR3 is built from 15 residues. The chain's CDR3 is CASSAGNRGGETQYF. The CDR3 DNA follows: TGTGCCAGCAGCGCGGGGAACAGGGGAGGAGAGACCCAGTACTTC.

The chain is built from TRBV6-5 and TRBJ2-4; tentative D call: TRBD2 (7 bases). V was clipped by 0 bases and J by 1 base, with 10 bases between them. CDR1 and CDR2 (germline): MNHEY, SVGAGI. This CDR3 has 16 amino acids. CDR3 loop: CASSYSAGAAKNIQYF. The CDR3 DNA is TGTGCCAGCAGTTACTCTGCGGGGGCCGCCAAAAACATTCAGTACTTC.

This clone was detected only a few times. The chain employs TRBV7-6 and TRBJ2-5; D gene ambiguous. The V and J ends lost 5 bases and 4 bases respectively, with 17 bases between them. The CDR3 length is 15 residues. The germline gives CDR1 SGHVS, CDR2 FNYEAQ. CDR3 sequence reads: CASSPNWGSRETQYF. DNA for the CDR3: TGTGCCAGCAGCCCTAACTGGGGATCGCGAGAGACCCAGTACTTC.

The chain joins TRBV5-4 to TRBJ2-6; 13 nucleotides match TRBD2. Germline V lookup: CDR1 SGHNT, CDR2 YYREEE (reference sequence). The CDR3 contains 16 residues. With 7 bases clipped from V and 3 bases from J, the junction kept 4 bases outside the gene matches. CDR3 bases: TGTGCCAGCGCACTAGCGGGGGGGCTTGGGGCCAACGTCCTGACTTTC. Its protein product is CASALAGGLGANVLTF.

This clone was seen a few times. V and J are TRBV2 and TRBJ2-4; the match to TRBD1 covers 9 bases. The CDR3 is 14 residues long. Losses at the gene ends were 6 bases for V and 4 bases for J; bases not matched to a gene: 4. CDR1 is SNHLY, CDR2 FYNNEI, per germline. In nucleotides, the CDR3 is TGTGCCAGCAGCACCGGGACAGGGAAAAACATTCAGTACTTC. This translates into CASSTGTGKNIQYF.

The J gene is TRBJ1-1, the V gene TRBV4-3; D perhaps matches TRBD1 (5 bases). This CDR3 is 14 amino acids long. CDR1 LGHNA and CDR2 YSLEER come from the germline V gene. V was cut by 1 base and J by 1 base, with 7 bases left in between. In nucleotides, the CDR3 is TGCGCCAGCAGCCAAGCCACAGGGAACACTGAAGCTTTCTTT. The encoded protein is CASSQATGNTEAFF.

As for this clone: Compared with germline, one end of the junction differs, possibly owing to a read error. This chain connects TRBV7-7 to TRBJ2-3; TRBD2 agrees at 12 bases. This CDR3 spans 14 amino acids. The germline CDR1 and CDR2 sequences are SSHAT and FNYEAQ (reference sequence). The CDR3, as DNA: TGTGCTAGCAGCACGGGGACTAGCGGGGATACGCAGTATTTT. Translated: CASSTGTSGDTQYF.

The CDR3 bases are TGTGCCATTCGACAGGGGGCAGGGGGAGATACGCAGTATTTT. This sequence encodes CAIRQGAGGDTQYF. The chain combines TRBV10-3 with TRBJ2-3, with 10 positions matching TRBD1. Germline values: CDR1 ENHRY, CDR2 SYGVKD. The junction had 8 bases not matched to a gene; V was cut back by 9 bases and J by 5 bases. The CDR3 consists of 14 residues.